Listed here are 9 T cell receptor beta chains from one sample, sequenced in a study of T cell changes during pregnancy in multiple sclerosis. This table comes from immunoSEQ multiplex PCR, and its TCRdb copy is limited to in-frame clones, with some not included. The sample shows approximately 17,000 clones, around 96% of them seen only once. The material sequenced was peripheral blood, taken in the third trimester of pregnancy. These receptors all stem from a female donor with multiple sclerosis, enrolled in a pregnancy study.

A word on this clone: The junction departs from germline at one end; a sequencing error may be responsible. This chain joins TRBV19 and TRBJ2-1; 10 bases are shared with TRBD1. The CDR3 length is 14 residues. Germline V gives CDR1 LNHDA, CDR2 SQIVND (reference sequence). CDR3 DNA: TGTGCCAGTAGCAACGGGGGACAGGGGCCCCTTACGGTCTTC. Its protein product is CASSNGGQGPLTVF.

This clone has a single count. CDR3 loop: CASSLRLLTDTQYF. The DNA of the CDR3 is TGTGCCAGCAGCTTGCGGCTACTCACAGATACGCAGTATTTT. V and J are TRBV7-8 and TRBJ2-3; D is undetermined. The germline V gene has CDR1 SGHVS and CDR2 FQNEAQ. The V end was cut by 3 bases, the J end by 2 bases, with 9 bases between. The CDR3 is 14 amino acids.

The CDR3 loop reads CASVSFGNTIYF. DNA of the CDR3: TGTGCCAGCGTGTCCTTTGGAAACACCATATATTTT. The J gene is TRBJ1-3, the V gene TRBV27, with unresolved D. The CDR3 extends over 12 amino acids. CDR1 MNHEY and CDR2 SMNVEV come from the germline V gene (reference sequence). Deletions cut 8 bases from V and 3 bases from J, with 8 bases between.

V is TRBV28 and J is TRBJ1-1; the D gene is possibly TRBD1 (6 bases). The CDR3 loop spans 16 amino acids. V lost 3 bases and J lost 6, with 20 bases in between. The germline V gene encodes CDR1 MDHEN and CDR2 SYDVKM. CDR3 coding DNA: TGTGCCAGCAGTTTTTGGGAGGGGAACAGGGAGGCTGAAGCTTTCTTT. This gives the protein CASSFWEGNREAEAFF. The entire variable domain, with the rest obtained from reference TRBV28 and TRBJ1-1, is as follows: DVKVTQSSRYLVKRTGEKVFLECVQDMDHENMFWYRQDPGLGLRLIYFSYDVKMKEKGDIPEGYSVSREKKERFSLILESASTNQTSMYLCASSFWEGNREAEAFFGQGTRLTVV.

This rearrangement joins TRBV28 to TRBJ1-2; D is unresolved. The CDR3 sequence is 14 residues long. CDR1 and CDR2 (germline): MDHEN, SYDVKM. V lost 7 bases and J 8 bases, leaving 20 bases between the germline ends. Here the CDR3 reads CASKSGEVILGYTF. In DNA, the CDR3 is TGTGCCAGCAAAAGCGGGGAGGTGATCCTGGGCTACACCTTC.

The V and J genes are TRBV18 and TRBJ1-6, with no clear D. CDR1 and CDR2 from the germline V gene are KGHSH and LQKENI. With 2 bases removed from V and 0 bases from J, the gap between germline ends came to 5 bases. The CDR3 loop spans 15 amino acids. The CDR3 region is CASSPENSYNSPLHF. The DNA of the CDR3 is TGTGCCAGCTCACCAGAGAACTCCTATAATTCACCCCTCCACTTT.

J is TRBJ2-2 and V is TRBV9, with D tentatively TRBD2 (6 bases). V was cut by 1 base and J by 5 bases, with 15 bases left in between. Germline V lookup: CDR1 SGDLS, CDR2 YYNGEE. The CDR3 is 16 amino acids. The CDR3 spells CASSVLAPARTGELFF. The CDR3 region has the DNA TGTGCCAGCAGCGTACTAGCGCCCGCGAGAACCGGGGAGCTGTTTTTT. The variable domain in full, with the rest retrieved from reference TRBV9 and TRBJ2-2, is DSGVTQTPKHLITATGQRVTLRCSPRSGDLSVYWYQQSLDQGLQFLIQYYNGEERAKGNILERFSAQQFPDLHSELNLSSLELGDSALYFCASSVLAPARTGELFFGEGSRLTVL.

This chain uses TRBV7-2 with TRBJ2-1; TRBD2 matches at 12 bases. This CDR3 has 16 amino acids. Germline trimming cut 3 bases from V and 7 bases from J; bases unmatched to any gene: 7. Looked up from germline, CDR1 is SGHTA and CDR2 is FQGNSA. CDR3 nucleotide sequence: TGTGCCAGCAGCTTCCGAATGACTAGCGGGAGAAATGAGCAGTTCTTC. It translates to CASSFRMTSGRNEQFF. Supplemented by reference TRBV7-2 and TRBJ2-1, the full variable domain reads GAGVSQSPSNKVTEKGKDVELRCDPISGHTALYWYRQSLGQGLEFLIYFQGNSAPDKSGLPSDRFSAERTGGSVSTLTIQRTQQEDSAVYLCASSFRMTSGRNEQFFGPGTRLTVL.

The rearrangement links TRBV10-3 to TRBJ2-7; 9 nucleotides align to TRBD1. Germline V CDR1 and CDR2: ENHRY, SYGVKD. The CDR3 runs to 14 residues. V trimming: 0 bases; J trimming: 5 bases; junction bases outside the gene matches: 2. The CDR3 here is CAISESTGGDEQYF. The CDR3 DNA reads as TGTGCCATCAGTGAGTCAACAGGGGGCGACGAGCAGTACTTC.